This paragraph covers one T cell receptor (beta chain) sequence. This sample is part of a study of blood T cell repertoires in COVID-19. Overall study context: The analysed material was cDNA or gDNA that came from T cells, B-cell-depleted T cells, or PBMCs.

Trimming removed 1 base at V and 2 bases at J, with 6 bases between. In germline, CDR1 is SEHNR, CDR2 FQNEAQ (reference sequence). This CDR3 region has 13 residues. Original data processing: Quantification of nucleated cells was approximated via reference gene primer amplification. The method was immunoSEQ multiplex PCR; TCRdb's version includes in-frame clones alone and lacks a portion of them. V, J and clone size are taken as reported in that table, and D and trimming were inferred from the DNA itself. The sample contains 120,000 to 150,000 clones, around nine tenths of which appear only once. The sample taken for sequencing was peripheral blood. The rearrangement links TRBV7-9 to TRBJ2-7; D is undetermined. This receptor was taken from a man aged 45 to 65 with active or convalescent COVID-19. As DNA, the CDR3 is TGTGCCAGCAGCTTAGTCCCCGCCTACGAGCAGTACTTC. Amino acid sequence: CASSLVPAYEQYF.